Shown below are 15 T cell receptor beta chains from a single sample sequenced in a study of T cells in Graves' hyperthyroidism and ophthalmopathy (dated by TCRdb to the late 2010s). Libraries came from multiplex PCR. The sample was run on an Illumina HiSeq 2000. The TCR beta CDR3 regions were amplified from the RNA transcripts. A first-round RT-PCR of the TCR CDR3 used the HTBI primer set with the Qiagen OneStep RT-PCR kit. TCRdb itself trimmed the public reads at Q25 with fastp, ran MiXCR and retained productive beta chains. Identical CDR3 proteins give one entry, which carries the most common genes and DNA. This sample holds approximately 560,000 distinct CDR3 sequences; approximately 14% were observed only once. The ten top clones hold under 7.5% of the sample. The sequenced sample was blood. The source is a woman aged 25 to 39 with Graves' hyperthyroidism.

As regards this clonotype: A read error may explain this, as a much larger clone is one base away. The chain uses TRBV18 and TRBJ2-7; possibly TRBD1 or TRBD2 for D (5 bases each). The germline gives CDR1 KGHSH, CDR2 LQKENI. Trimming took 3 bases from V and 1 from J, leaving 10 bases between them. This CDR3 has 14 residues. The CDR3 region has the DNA TGTGCCAGCTCACCTATGGGACCTTCCTACGAGCAGTACTTC. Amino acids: CASSPMGPSYEQYF.

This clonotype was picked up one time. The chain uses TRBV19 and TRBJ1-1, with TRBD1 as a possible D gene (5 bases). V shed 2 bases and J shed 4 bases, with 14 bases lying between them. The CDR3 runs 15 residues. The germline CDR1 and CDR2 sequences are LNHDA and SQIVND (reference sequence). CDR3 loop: CASSIIPREGTEAFF. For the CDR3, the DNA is TGTGCCAGTAGTATAATCCCCAGGGAAGGCACTGAAGCTTTCTTT.

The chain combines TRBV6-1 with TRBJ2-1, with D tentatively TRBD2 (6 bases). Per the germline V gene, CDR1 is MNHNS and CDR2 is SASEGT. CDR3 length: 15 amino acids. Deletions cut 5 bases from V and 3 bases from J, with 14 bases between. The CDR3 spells CASSYAPGVYNEQFF. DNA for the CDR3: TGTGCCAGCAGTTACGCGCCGGGGGTCTACAATGAGCAGTTCTTC.

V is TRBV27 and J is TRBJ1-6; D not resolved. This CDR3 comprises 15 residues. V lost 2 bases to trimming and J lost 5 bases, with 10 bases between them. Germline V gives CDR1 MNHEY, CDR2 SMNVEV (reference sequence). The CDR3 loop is CASSLTRNDNSPLHF. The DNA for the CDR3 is TGTGCCAGCAGTTTAACCAGGAATGATAATTCACCCCTCCACTTT.

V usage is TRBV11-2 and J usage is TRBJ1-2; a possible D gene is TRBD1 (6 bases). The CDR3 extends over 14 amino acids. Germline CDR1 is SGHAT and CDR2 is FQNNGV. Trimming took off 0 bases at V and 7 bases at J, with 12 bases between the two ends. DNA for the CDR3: TGTGCCAGCAGCTTAGACCGCGGGGGGCTTGGCTACACCTTC. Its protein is CASSLDRGGLGYTF.

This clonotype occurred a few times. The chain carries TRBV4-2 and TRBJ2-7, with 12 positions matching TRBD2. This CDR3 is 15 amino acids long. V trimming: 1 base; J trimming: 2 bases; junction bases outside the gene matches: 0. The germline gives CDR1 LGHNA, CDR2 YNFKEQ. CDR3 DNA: TGTGCCAGCAGCCAAGGGACTAGCGGGGCCTACGAGCAGTACTTC. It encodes CASSQGTSGAYEQYF.

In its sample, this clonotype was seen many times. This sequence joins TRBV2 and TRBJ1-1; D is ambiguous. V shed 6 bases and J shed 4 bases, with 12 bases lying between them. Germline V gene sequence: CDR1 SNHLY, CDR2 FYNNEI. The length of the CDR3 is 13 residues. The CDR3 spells CASRSDIGTEAFF. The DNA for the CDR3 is TGTGCCAGCAGAAGTGACATCGGCACTGAAGCTTTCTTT.

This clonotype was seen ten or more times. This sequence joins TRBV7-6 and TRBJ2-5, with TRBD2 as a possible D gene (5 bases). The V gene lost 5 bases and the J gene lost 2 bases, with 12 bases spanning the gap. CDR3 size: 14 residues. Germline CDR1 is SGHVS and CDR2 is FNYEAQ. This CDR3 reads CASSQRRGQETQYF. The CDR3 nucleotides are TGTGCCAGCAGCCAAAGACGAGGGCAAGAGACCCAGTACTTC.

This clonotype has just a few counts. CDR3 sequence (DNA): TGCAGCGTTGCTTGGCGGGGGTCGGGCACTGAAGCTTTCTTT. This gives the protein CSVAWRGSGTEAFF. The chain is built from TRBV29-1 and TRBJ1-1; the D gene is possibly TRBD1 (5 bases). Germline lookup yields CDR1 SQVTM and CDR2 ANQGSEA. Trimming stripped 4 bases from V and 4 bases from J, with 16 bases between. The CDR3 length is 14 residues.

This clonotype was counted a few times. The CDR3 protein is CASRVDRGNSGELFF. CDR3 nucleotides: TGTGCCAGCAGGGTTGACAGGGGTAATTCCGGGGAGCTGTTTTTT. The chain recombines TRBV6-1 with TRBJ2-2; TRBD1 agrees at 8 bases. The CDR3 spans 15 residues. Germline assignment: CDR1 MNHNS and CDR2 SASEGT. Trimming at V came to 6 bases and at J to 6 bases, leaving 9 bases not matched to a gene.

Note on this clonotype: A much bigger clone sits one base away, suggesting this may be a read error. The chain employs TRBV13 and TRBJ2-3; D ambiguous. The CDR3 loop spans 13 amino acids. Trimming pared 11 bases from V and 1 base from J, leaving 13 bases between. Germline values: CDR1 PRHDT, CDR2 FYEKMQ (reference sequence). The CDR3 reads CACTLLRTDTQYF. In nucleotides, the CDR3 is TGTGCCTGCACTTTACTACGCACAGATACGCAGTATTTT.

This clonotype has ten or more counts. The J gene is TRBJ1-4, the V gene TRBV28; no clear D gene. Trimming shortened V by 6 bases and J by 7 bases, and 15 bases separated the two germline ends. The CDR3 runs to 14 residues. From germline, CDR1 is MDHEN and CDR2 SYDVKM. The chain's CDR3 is CASRGGRSSEKLFF. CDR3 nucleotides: TGTGCCAGCAGGGGTGGCAGGAGCAGTGAAAAACTGTTTTTT.

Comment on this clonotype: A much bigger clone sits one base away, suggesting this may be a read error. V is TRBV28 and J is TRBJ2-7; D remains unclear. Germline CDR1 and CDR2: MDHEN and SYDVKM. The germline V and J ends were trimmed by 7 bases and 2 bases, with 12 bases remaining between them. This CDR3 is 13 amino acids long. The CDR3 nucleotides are TGTGCCAGCACGTCGGCAGCCGCCTACGAGCAGTACTTC. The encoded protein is CASTSAAAYEQYF.

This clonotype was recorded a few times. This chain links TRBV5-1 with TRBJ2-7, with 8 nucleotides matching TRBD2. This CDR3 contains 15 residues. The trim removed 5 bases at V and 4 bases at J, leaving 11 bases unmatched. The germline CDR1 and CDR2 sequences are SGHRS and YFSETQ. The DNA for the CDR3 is TGCGCCAGCAGTTGGGGACTAGAGATCTTTTACGAGCAGTACTTC. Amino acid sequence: CASSWGLEIFYEQYF. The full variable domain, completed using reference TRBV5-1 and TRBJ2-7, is KAGVTQTPRYLIKTRGQQVTLSCSPISGHRSVSWYQQTPGQGLQFLFEYFSETQRNKGNFPGRFSGRQFSNSRSEMNVSTLELGDSALYLCASSWGLEIFYEQYFGPGTRLTVT.

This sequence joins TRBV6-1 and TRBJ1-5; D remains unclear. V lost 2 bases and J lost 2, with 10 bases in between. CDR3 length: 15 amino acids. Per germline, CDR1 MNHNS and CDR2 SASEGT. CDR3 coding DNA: TGTGCCAGCAGTGAACTACTAACGGGCAATCAGCCCCAGCATTTT. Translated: CASSELLTGNQPQHF.